The 18 T cell receptor beta chains below were found in one sample sequenced in a study of technical replicates of blood from several donors. Profiling relied on immunoSEQ multiplex PCR, and the TCRdb table lists in-frame clones only, not all of them. The sample shows about 88,000 clones, 85% to 95% of them seen only once. Sequencing was performed on T cells isolated from PBMCs. The receptors originated from a human donor in good health.

CDR3 protein: CASSLDRTIGGEQFF. The CDR3 region has the DNA TGTGCCAGCAGCTTAGATAGGACTATTGGCGGTGAGCAGTTCTTC. V and J are TRBV11-1 and TRBJ2-1; a possible D gene is TRBD2 (6 bases). Per germline, CDR1 SGHAT and CDR2 FQDESV (reference sequence). The CDR3 length is 15 residues. Trimming took off 1 base at V and 9 bases at J, with 16 bases between the two ends.

The chain carries TRBV5-1 and TRBJ2-3, with D uncertain. The CDR3 contains 12 residues. CDR1 is SGHRS and CDR2 is YFSETQ in the germline V gene. V was shortened by 3 bases and J by 4 bases, with 6 bases between the two germline ends. In DNA, the CDR3 is TGCGCCAGCAGCTCGACTTCAGATACGCAGTATTTT. It encodes CASSSTSDTQYF.

The rearrangement links TRBV7-2 to TRBJ2-3; 7 nucleotides agree with TRBD1. Germline V gene lookup returns CDR1 SGHTA and CDR2 FQGNSA. The CDR3 sequence is 16 residues long. The trim removed 1 base at V and 2 bases at J, leaving 6 bases unmatched. This chain's CDR3 is CASSLERGGATDTQYF. CDR3 DNA: TGTGCCAGCAGCTTAGAACGAGGGGGCGCCACAGATACGCAGTATTTT.

This clone was detected only once. The chain has TRBV30 and TRBJ2-7, with D perhaps TRBD1 (5 bases). Trimming took 2 bases from V and 2 from J, leaving 22 bases between them. This CDR3 is 17 amino acids long. The germline V gene encodes CDR1 GTSNPN and CDR2 SVGIG (reference sequence). CDR3 sequence: CAWSTAGPNTRPYEQYF. As DNA, the CDR3 is TGTGCCTGGAGTACGGCAGGGCCGAATACAAGACCCTACGAGCAGTACTTC.

This chain connects TRBV27 to TRBJ2-7, with 11 bases lining up with TRBD1. Germline V gene data show CDR1 as MNHEY and CDR2 as SMNVEV (reference sequence). The trim removed 1 base at V and 6 bases at J, leaving 2 bases unmatched. The CDR3 loop spans 14 amino acids. The CDR3 is CASSLLGTGGEQYF. The CDR3 DNA sequence: TGTGCCAGCAGTTTATTGGGGACAGGGGGCGAGCAGTACTTC.

J is TRBJ2-2 and V is TRBV9; 8 nucleotides line up with TRBD2. The V gene's germline CDR1 is SGDLS and CDR2 YYNGEE. There are 16 residues in the CDR3. V lost 4 bases, J lost 2 bases, and 7 bases stayed unmatched. The chain's CDR3 is CASSFQAGANTGELFF. CDR3 in DNA: TGTGCCAGCAGCTTCCAAGCGGGAGCCAACACCGGGGAGCTGTTTTTT.

V is TRBV7-5 and J is TRBJ2-7; the D segment call TRBD1 is taken from the table without a DNA check. TRBV7-5 is a recognized pseudogene. The CDR3 runs to 13 residues. CDR3 bases: TGTGTCAGAAGCAATCCCCAGGGGGACGAGCAGTACTTC. Amino acid sequence: CVRSNPQGDEQYF.

The chain uses TRBV5-1 and TRBJ2-5; possible D gene TRBD2, 5 bases. Germline V gene data show CDR1 as SGHRS and CDR2 as YFSETQ. Trimming removed 2 bases at V and 5 bases at J, with 10 bases between. This CDR3 has 13 amino acids. In DNA, the CDR3 is TGCGCCAGCAGCTTTCGGGGATCGGAGACCCAGTACTTC. This codes for CASSFRGSETQYF.

CDR3 DNA: TGTGCCAGCAGTTTAGCGGGCCTGAACACCGGGGAGCTGTTTTTT. It codes for CASSLAGLNTGELFF. The chain has TRBV27 and TRBJ2-2; D is perhaps TRBD2 (5 bases). The V end lost 2 bases, the J end lost 1 base, and 8 bases lay between the germline ends. Per germline, CDR1 MNHEY and CDR2 SMNVEV (reference sequence). The CDR3 is 15 residues long.

This chain connects TRBV2 to TRBJ1-1; the D gene is possibly TRBD1 (5 bases). There are 13 residues in the CDR3. Trimming removed 4 bases from V and 4 bases from J, with 10 bases in between. Germline V gene data show CDR1 as SNHLY and CDR2 as FYNNEI. The CDR3 is CASSAGRGTEAFF. Here the CDR3 DNA reads TGTGCCAGCAGTGCCGGGAGGGGCACTGAAGCTTTCTTT. Full variable domain (missing parts from reference TRBV2 and TRBJ1-1): EPEVTQTPSHQVTQMGQEVILRCVPISNHLYFYWYRQILGQKVEFLVSFYNNEISEKSEIFDDQFSVERPDGSNFTLKIRSTKLEDSAMYFCASSAGRGTEAFFGQGTRLTVV.

This sequence joins TRBV7-8 and TRBJ2-2; 7 positions agree with TRBD2. Germline trimming cut 5 bases from V and 4 bases from J; bases unmatched to any gene: 7. The CDR3 length is 15 residues. CDR1 is SGHVS and CDR2 is FQNEAQ in the germline V gene. CDR3 in DNA: TGTGCCAGCAGCCGTAGAGGCGGGGGCACCGGGGAGCTGTTTTTT. This codes for CASSRRGGGTGELFF.

The V and J genes are TRBV27 and TRBJ1-2, with TRBD1 matching over 7 bases. Trimming cost V 2 bases and J 7 bases; bases outside gene matches: 4. This CDR3 comprises 13 residues. CDR1 is MNHEY, CDR2 SMNVEV, per germline (reference sequence). The CDR3: CASSLDRASGYTF. CDR3 nucleotide sequence: TGTGCCAGCAGTTTAGACAGGGCAAGTGGCTACACCTTC.

J is TRBJ1-1 and V is TRBV4-1; TRBD1 matches at 9 bases. The germline V gene has CDR1 MGHRA and CDR2 YSYEKL. This CDR3 is built from 16 residues. The V gene end was trimmed by 3 bases and the J gene end by 8 bases; junction bases not matched to a gene: 13. CDR3 sequence (DNA): TGCGCCAGCAGCCAGCAGAACCTAATAGGGACAGGGGAAGCTTTCTTT. Its protein is CASSQQNLIGTGEAFF.

The V and J genes are TRBV6-6 and TRBJ2-7; tentatively, D is TRBD1 (6 bases). V was shortened by 10 bases and J by 1 base, with 17 bases between the two germline ends. The CDR3 runs to 14 residues. Germline V gene sequence: CDR1 MNHNY, CDR2 SVGAGI (reference sequence). In DNA form, the CDR3 reads TGTGCCACCCGAGGGACACAGTCATCCTACGAGCAGTACTTC. Its translation: CATRGTQSSYEQYF.

The V gene is TRBV5-5, the J gene TRBJ2-7; 8 bases line up with TRBD2. The V segment lost 6 bases and the J segment 9 bases; nucleotides outside the gene matches: 11. The length of the CDR3 is 13 residues. Germline V gene data show CDR1 as SGHKS and CDR2 as YYEKEE (reference sequence). CDR3 sequence: CASTLPAGGGQYF. The CDR3 DNA follows: TGTGCCAGCACCCTCCCCGCGGGGGGAGGGCAGTACTTC. The variable domain in full, completed from reference TRBV5-5 and TRBJ2-7, reads DAGVTQSPTHLIKTRGQQVTLRCSPISGHKSVSWYQQVLGQGPQFIFQYYEKEERGRGNFPDRFSARQFPNYSSELNVNALLLGDSALYLCASTLPAGGGQYFGPGTRLTVT.

This chain connects TRBV28 to TRBJ2-3; tentatively, D is TRBD1 (6 bases). The V end lost 8 bases, the J end lost 4 bases, and 22 bases lay between the germline ends. Germline assignment: CDR1 MDHEN and CDR2 SYDVKM. The CDR3 runs to 16 residues. This CDR3 reads CASAIKTGSKSDTQYF. In DNA form, the CDR3 reads TGTGCCAGCGCTATTAAGACAGGCTCAAAGTCAGATACGCAGTATTTT.

The rearrangement joins TRBV6-5 to TRBJ2-7; D not resolved. Germline lookup yields CDR1 MNHEY and CDR2 SVGAGI. The CDR3 covers 14 residues. Trimming took off 8 bases at V and 3 bases at J, with 17 bases between the two ends. This CDR3 is CASSQKPLNYEQYF. The CDR3 DNA sequence: TGTGCCAGCTCTCAGAAACCCTTAAACTACGAGCAGTACTTC.

V and J are TRBV10-3 and TRBJ1-2; 7 bases match TRBD1. CDR1 is ENHRY and CDR2 is SYGVKD in the germline V gene. The CDR3 loop spans 14 amino acids. V shed 2 bases, J shed 5 bases, and the junction held 5 bases outside the gene matches. CDR3 sequence (DNA): TGTGCCATCAGTGAGAAGTGGGACAGTTATGGCTACACCTTC. Its translation is CAISEKWDSYGYTF.